This TCR beta chain was retrieved from a study of cytomegalovirus exposure and HLA in healthy donors. This CDR3 contains 15 residues. CDR1 SGHTA and CDR2 FQGTGA come from the germline V gene. V lost 6 bases, J lost 7 bases, and 10 bases stayed unmatched. General study results and limits: Usually a TCR sequence was rare, but some public TCRs were found in many donors. Cytomegalovirus association was assigned to some 160 TCR beta chains.

PCR involved 60 Vbeta and 13 Jbeta primers. Some clones are missing from TCRdb's copy, which holds only in-frame ones; the method was immunoSEQ multiplex PCR. This repertoire includes around 34,000 clones. With regard to this clone: Its antigen is not known.

The V gene is TRBV7-3, the J gene TRBJ2-1; TRBD2 matches 9 bases. Sample: PBMCs. The receptor's source is a woman in her 40s in good health and CMV-seropositive. The CDR3 region has the DNA TGTGCCAGCAGATTAGGGAGCGGGGGGACAAATGAGCAGTTCTTC. This translates into CASRLGSGGTNEQFF.